These 17 T cell receptor beta chains originate from one sample sequenced in a study of shared T cell receptors in the human thymus. Measured with immunoSEQ multiplex PCR; TCRdb has only the in-frame clones, and not every one. This repertoire shows hundreds of thousands of clones, more than 75% found once; its top ten account for 0.01% to 0.015%. The sample was also linked to a second study, of human thymus T cells.

The sequenced sample consisted of thymocytes. These receptors came from a boy under two years old with a congenital heart defect.

The genes are TRBV6-1 and TRBJ2-3, with D unresolved. Germline V lookup: CDR1 MNHNS, CDR2 SASEGT. CDR3 length: 12 amino acids. The V gene lost 2 bases and the J gene lost 4 bases, with 4 bases spanning the gap. CDR3 bases: TGTGCCAGCAGTGAAACACCAGATACGCAGTATTTT. Amino acid sequence: CASSETPDTQYF.

The V and J genes are TRBV30 and TRBJ2-1, with no clear D. Germline CDR1 is GTSNPN and CDR2 is SVGIG (reference sequence). Trimming pared 0 bases from V and 0 bases from J, leaving 9 bases between. The CDR3 is 15 residues long. CDR3 loop: CAWSVPPSSYNEQFF. DNA for the CDR3: TGTGCCTGGAGTGTGCCTCCGAGCTCCTACAATGAGCAGTTCTTC.

The chain links TRBV2 to TRBJ1-1; no firm D call. The V gene lost 7 bases and the J gene lost 3 bases, with 15 bases spanning the gap. Germline assignment: CDR1 SNHLY and CDR2 FYNNEI. The CDR3 covers 14 residues. CDR3 sequence (DNA): TGTGCCAGCATTGGTCGGGGTGGGGACACTGAAGCTTTCTTT. Residues: CASIGRGGDTEAFF.

J is TRBJ2-5 and V is TRBV30; the D gene is possibly TRBD2 (6 bases). The germline V and J ends were trimmed by 3 bases and 3 bases, with 23 bases remaining between them. CDR3 length: 17 residues. Germline-derived CDR1 and CDR2 are GTSNPN and SVGIG (reference sequence). The CDR3 protein is CAWSLRRASWMKETQYF. For the CDR3, the DNA is TGTGCCTGGAGCCTGCGGAGGGCTAGCTGGATGAAAGAGACCCAGTACTTC.

This clone appeared once. The V call is TRBV5-1, the J call TRBJ2-3; maybe TRBD2 (6 bases). Trimming stripped 0 bases from V and 1 base from J, with 12 bases between. This CDR3 has 16 residues. CDR1 and CDR2 (germline): SGHRS, YFSETQ. Here the CDR3 DNA reads TGCGCCAGCAGCTTGGACGGGAGAGGAGGCACAGATACGCAGTATTTT. Its translation is CASSLDGRGGTDTQYF.

J is TRBJ1-2 and V is TRBV5-4; 11 positions match TRBD1. CDR3 length: 17 residues. Germline assignment: CDR1 SGHNT and CDR2 YYREEE (reference sequence). V dropped 2 bases and J dropped 7; count of bases not matched to a gene: 13. The CDR3 DNA sequence: TGTGCCAGCAGCTTTCCGGGACAGGGGGGTTTTAGAGGTGGCTACACCTTC. Translating gives CASSFPGQGGFRGGYTF.

The rearrangement uses TRBV5-4 and TRBJ2-1; maybe TRBD2 (7 bases). The CDR3 contains 13 residues. V was clipped by 5 bases and J by 7 bases, with 13 bases between them. Per germline, CDR1 SGHNT and CDR2 YYREEE (reference sequence). CDR3: CASRSGGANEQFF. DNA of the CDR3: TGTGCCAGCAGGTCTGGGGGGGCAAATGAGCAGTTCTTC. Full variable domain (remainder filled in from reference TRBV5-4 and TRBJ2-1): ETGVTQSPTHLIKTRGQQVTLRCSSQSGHNTVSWYQQALGQGPQFIFQYYREEENGRGNFPPRFSGLQFPNYSSELNVNALELDDSALYLCASRSGGANEQFFGPGTRLTVL.

The CDR3 DNA is TGCGCCAGCAGCCAAAAGGGGCCACTAGCGGGACGCTTCTTC. This sequence encodes CASSQKGPLAGRFF. The rearrangement uses TRBV4-3 and TRBJ2-1; 10 nucleotides match TRBD2. The CDR3 spans 14 residues. V was pared by 2 bases and J by 16 bases, with 11 bases of the junction left unmatched. Germline-derived CDR1 and CDR2 are LGHNA and YSLEER.

This clone was seen more than once but under ten times. V usage is TRBV27 and J usage is TRBJ2-3; 7 nucleotides align to TRBD2. The junction had 8 bases not matched to a gene; V was cut back by 4 bases and J by 4 bases. Germline V gives CDR1 MNHEY, CDR2 SMNVEV (reference sequence). CDR3 length equals 15 residues. CDR3 sequence: CASSWTRAKSDTQYF. The CDR3 nucleotides read TGTGCCAGCAGTTGGACTAGAGCTAAGTCAGATACGCAGTATTTT.

This rearrangement joins TRBV9 to TRBJ1-1, with D possibly being TRBD1 (5 bases). V was cut by 7 bases and J by 1 base, with 17 bases left in between. From germline, CDR1 is SGDLS and CDR2 YYNGEE. This CDR3 contains 15 residues. This chain's CDR3 is CASSPSPGGNTEAFF. CDR3 nucleotides: TGTGCCAGCTCACCATCCCCCGGGGGGAACACTGAAGCTTTCTTT.

This clone has a single count. The rearrangement links TRBV27 to TRBJ1-4; TRBD1 might be the D (5 bases). Germline-derived CDR1 and CDR2 are MNHEY and SMNVEV (reference sequence). This CDR3 spans 14 amino acids. Trimming took 3 bases from V and 7 from J, leaving 12 bases between them. This CDR3 is CASSFDSKCEKLFF. The CDR3 region has the DNA TGTGCCAGCAGTTTTGACAGTAAGTGTGAAAAACTGTTTTTT. The full variable domain, rest sourced from reference TRBV27 and TRBJ1-4, is EAQVTQNPRYLITVTGKKLTVTCSQNMNHEYMSWYRQDPGLGLRQIYYSMNVEVTDKGDVPEGYKVSRKEKRNFPLILESPSPNQTSLYFCASSFDSKCEKLFFGSGTQLSVL.

The V call is TRBV27, the J call TRBJ2-7, with 10 bases lining up with TRBD2. Looked up from germline, CDR1 is MNHEY and CDR2 is SMNVEV (reference sequence). V was pared by 3 bases and J by 6 bases, with 17 bases of the junction left unmatched. This CDR3 spans 18 amino acids. DNA of the CDR3: TGTGCCAGCAGTTTCGCACTAGCGGGACGCTCCCCTAGGGGCGAGCAGTACTTC. Translated: CASSFALAGRSPRGEQYF.

As regards this clone: The junction departs from the called germline gene at one end, perhaps through a read error. The rearrangement links TRBV7-7 to TRBJ1-2; D gene uncertain. Germline lookup yields CDR1 SSHAT and CDR2 FNYEAQ (reference sequence). There are 13 residues in the CDR3. CDR3 in amino acids: CASTILPRDGYTF. The CDR3 DNA follows: TGTGCTAGCACCATTCTACCTCGCGATGGCTACACCTTC.

The chain carries TRBV6-1 and TRBJ2-1; the match to TRBD2 covers 13 bases. With V trimmed by 4 bases and J by 8 bases, 11 bases remained unmatched. The CDR3 totals 17 residues. The germline CDR1 and CDR2 sequences are MNHNS and SASEGT. The CDR3 nucleotides are TGTGCCAGCAGTGCCCGAGGACTAGCGGGAGCGATCCATGAGCAGTTCTTC. Its protein product is CASSARGLAGAIHEQFF.

The rearrangement links TRBV10-1 to TRBJ2-1; 8 positions match TRBD2. The J segment lost 8 bases and the V segment lost 8 bases, leaving 11 bases of the junction unmatched. Germline-derived CDR1 and CDR2 are WNHNN and SYGVQD (reference sequence). The CDR3 contains 14 residues. CDR3 coding DNA: TGCGCCAGCCAAGTGAGTAGCGGGAAACATGAGCAGTTCTTC. Translation: CASQVSSGKHEQFF.

The rearrangement joins TRBV4-3 to TRBJ2-5, with D maybe TRBD2 (5 bases). V was cut by 1 base and J by 7 bases, with 13 bases left in between. Germline V gene sequence: CDR1 LGHNA, CDR2 YSLEER. The CDR3 spans 14 residues. CDR3 sequence (DNA): TGCGCCAGCAGCCAAGGGAGGCATCCAGGGACCCAGTACTTC. This codes for CASSQGRHPGTQYF.

V and J are TRBV11-2 and TRBJ2-3; 9 positions match TRBD1. Looked up from germline, CDR1 is SGHAT and CDR2 is FQNNGV. The trim removed 6 bases at V and 0 bases at J, leaving 10 bases unmatched. The CDR3 is made up of 17 amino acids. The CDR3, as DNA: TGTGCCAGCAGGCTTAGATACGGGACAGGGAGCACAGATACGCAGTATTTT. Protein sequence: CASRLRYGTGSTDTQYF.